This is a list of T cell receptor beta chains from one sample in a study of blood T cell repertoires in COVID-19. Profiling relied on immunoSEQ multiplex PCR, and the TCRdb table lists in-frame clones only, not all of them. Of 200,000 or so clones listed, approximately 86% are singletons. The sample taken for sequencing was peripheral blood. Every receptor here comes from a man aged 55-75 years with COVID-19, enrolled during active disease. CDR3s include the opening cysteine and the closing phenylalanine or tryptophan. The order of the fields is D gene, J gene, clone size, V gene, CDR3 protein, CDR3 DNA. The D gene is left open where the match is weak. Expanded clones are given a class, and other clones once, few, many or no size at all.

d_gene: -; j_gene: TRBJ1-5; abundance: few; v_gene: TRBV30; CDR3aa: CAWSGINSNQPQHF; CDR3nt: TGTGCCTGGTCGGGGATTAATAGCAATCAGCCCCAGCATTTT
d_gene: -; j_gene: TRBJ2-4; abundance: -; v_gene: TRBV7-2; CDR3aa: CASTSQGGNIQYF; CDR3nt: TGTGCCAGCACCTCTCAGGGAGGAAACATTCAGTACTTC
d_gene: TRBD2; j_gene: TRBJ2-1; abundance: -; v_gene: TRBV27; CDR3aa: CASSLLGTSGIEQFF; CDR3nt: TGTGCCAGCAGTCTCCTCGGGACTAGCGGGATTGAGCAGTTCTTC
d_gene: TRBD2; j_gene: TRBJ2-7; abundance: -; v_gene: TRBV10-3; CDR3aa: CAISESASGTGGEQYF; CDR3nt: TGTGCCATCAGTGAGTCGGCTAGCGGGACCGGGGGGGAGCAGTACTTC
d_gene: TRBD1; j_gene: TRBJ1-5; abundance: few; v_gene: TRBV19; CDR3aa: CASTSGQGGKPQHF; CDR3nt: TGTGCCAGTACCTCTGGACAGGGGGGAAAGCCCCAGCATTTT
d_gene: -; j_gene: TRBJ2-3; abundance: -; v_gene: TRBV19; CDR3aa: CASSSGAAGTTQYF; CDR3nt: TGTGCCAGTAGTTCAGGGGCAGCCGGCACTACGCAGTATTTT
d_gene: -; j_gene: TRBJ2-7; abundance: -; v_gene: TRBV6-2/TRBV6-3; CDR3aa: CASSYYRTVEEQYF; CDR3nt: TGTGCCAGCAGTTATTATCGGACAGTCGAAGAGCAGTACTTC
d_gene: -; j_gene: TRBJ1-5; abundance: -; v_gene: TRBV4-1; CDR3aa: CASSQERGNQPQHF; CDR3nt: TGCGCCAGCAGCCAAGAAAGAGGTAATCAGCCCCAGCATTTT
d_gene: -; j_gene: TRBJ1-5; abundance: -; v_gene: TRBV30; CDR3aa: CAWSRGGHSNQPQHF; CDR3nt: TGTGCCTGGAGTAGGGGGGGTCATAGCAATCAGCCCCAGCATTTT
d_gene: TRBD1; j_gene: TRBJ1-1; abundance: few; v_gene: TRBV6-6; CDR3aa: CASSKDRVVNTEAFF; CDR3nt: TGTGCCAGCAGCAAAGACAGGGTCGTGAACACTGAAGCTTTCTTT
d_gene: TRBD2; j_gene: TRBJ2-3; abundance: -; v_gene: TRBV12-5; CDR3aa: CASGPTGTSGRRPDTQYF; CDR3nt: TGTGCTAGTGGGCCTACCGGGACTAGCGGGAGGCGCCCAGATACGCAGTATTTT
d_gene: -; j_gene: TRBJ2-2; abundance: -; v_gene: TRBV18; CDR3aa: CASSPPEWNTGELFF; CDR3nt: TGTGCCAGCTCACCACCGGAGTGGAACACCGGGGAGCTGTTTTTT
d_gene: -; j_gene: TRBJ1-2; abundance: -; v_gene: TRBV2; CDR3aa: CASRERQNYGYTF; CDR3nt: TGTGCCAGCAGGGAAAGACAGAACTATGGCTACACCTTC
d_gene: -; j_gene: TRBJ2-5; abundance: -; v_gene: TRBV6-4; CDR3aa: CASSVNGGQTQYF; CDR3nt: TGTGCCAGCAGTGTAAACGGCGGGCAGACCCAGTACTTC
d_gene: TRBD1; j_gene: TRBJ1-2; abundance: -; v_gene: TRBV5-1; CDR3aa: CASSLNRGGYTF; CDR3nt: TGCGCCAGCAGCTTGAACAGGGGAGGCTACACCTTC
d_gene: -; j_gene: TRBJ1-3; abundance: -; v_gene: TRBV21-1; CDR3aa: CASTDYLRDIPGNTIYF; CDR3nt: TGTGCCAGCACCGATTATTTAAGGGACATACCTGGAAACACCATATATTTT
d_gene: -; j_gene: TRBJ1-3; abundance: -; v_gene: TRBV28; CDR3aa: CASSLPRRVSGNTIYF; CDR3nt: TGTGCCAGCAGTTTGCCCAGGCGGGTCTCTGGAAACACCATATATTTT
d_gene: -; j_gene: TRBJ2-7; abundance: -; v_gene: TRBV4-1; CDR3aa: CASSQDARTLSSYEQYF; CDR3nt: TGCGCCAGCAGCCAAGATGCACGTACGTTGAGCTCCTACGAGCAGTACTTC
d_gene: TRBD1; j_gene: TRBJ1-3; abundance: -; v_gene: TRBV28; CDR3aa: CASSSPRGSSGNTIYF; CDR3nt: TGTGCCAGCAGTTCGCCCAGGGGGAGCTCTGGAAACACCATATATTTT
d_gene: -; j_gene: TRBJ2-2; abundance: -; v_gene: TRBV6-2/TRBV6-3; CDR3aa: CASSIGGGGHGELFF; CDR3nt: TGTGCCAGCAGTATCGGAGGGGGGGGCCACGGGGAGCTGTTTTTT
d_gene: -; j_gene: TRBJ1-2; abundance: -; v_gene: TRBV7-9; CDR3aa: CASSLRSGGDGYTF; CDR3nt: TGTGCCAGCAGCCTTAGGTCCGGGGGTGATGGCTACACCTTC
d_gene: -; j_gene: TRBJ1-3; abundance: -; v_gene: TRBV3-1/TRBV3-2; CDR3aa: CASSQDSSQVGNTIYF; CDR3nt: TGTGCCAGCAGCCAAGATAGCTCTCAAGTTGGAAACACCATATATTTT
d_gene: -; j_gene: TRBJ1-4; abundance: -; v_gene: TRBV28; CDR3aa: CASSVPGEKLFF; CDR3nt: TGTGCCAGCAGTGTCCCCGGTGAAAAACTGTTTTTT
d_gene: TRBD1; j_gene: TRBJ1-1; abundance: -; v_gene: TRBV6-5; CDR3aa: CASSPRDRGNTEAFF; CDR3nt: TGTGCCAGCAGTCCACGGGACAGGGGAAACACTGAAGCTTTCTTT
d_gene: -; j_gene: TRBJ2-2; abundance: -; v_gene: TRBV10-1; CDR3aa: CASSDGATNTGELFF; CDR3nt: TGCGCCAGCAGTGATGGGGCCACGAACACCGGGGAGCTGTTTTTT
d_gene: TRBD1; j_gene: TRBJ1-4; abundance: once; v_gene: TRBV5-1; CDR3aa: CASSLTGSNEKLFF; CDR3nt: TGCGCCAGCAGCCTGACAGGGTCTAATGAAAAACTGTTTTTT
d_gene: -; j_gene: TRBJ1-2; abundance: -; v_gene: TRBV18; CDR3aa: CASSPEGDYGYTF; CDR3nt: TGTGCCAGCTCACCAGAGGGGGACTATGGCTACACCTTC
d_gene: TRBD1; j_gene: TRBJ1-6; abundance: -; v_gene: TRBV30; CDR3aa: CAWRGTGNFSPLHF; CDR3nt: TGTGCCTGGAGGGGGACAGGGAACTTTTCACCCCTCCACTTT
d_gene: -; j_gene: TRBJ1-1; abundance: -; v_gene: TRBV3-1/TRBV3-2; CDR3aa: CASSQELGVEAFF; CDR3nt: TGTGCCAGCAGCCAAGAGTTAGGGGTTGAGGCTTTCTTT
d_gene: -; j_gene: TRBJ1-3; abundance: few; v_gene: TRBV9; CDR3aa: CASSTGQTSSGNTIYF; CDR3nt: TGTGCCAGCAGCACAGGACAGACGAGCTCTGGAAACACCATATATTTT
d_gene: -; j_gene: TRBJ1-2; abundance: -; v_gene: TRBV5-1; CDR3aa: CASSLGGSYGYTF; CDR3nt: TGCGCCAGCAGCTTAGGGGGTAGCTATGGCTACACCTTC
d_gene: TRBD1; j_gene: TRBJ2-7; abundance: once; v_gene: TRBV7-2; CDR3aa: CASSLADRSREQYF; CDR3nt: TGTGCCAGCAGCTTGGCGGACAGGAGTAGGGAGCAGTACTTC
d_gene: TRBD1; j_gene: TRBJ1-5; abundance: -; v_gene: TRBV28; CDR3aa: CASSLLPGTGGDQPQHF; CDR3nt: TGTGCCAGCAGTTTACTCCCCGGGACAGGGGGAGATCAGCCCCAGCATTTT
d_gene: -; j_gene: TRBJ2-5; abundance: once; v_gene: TRBV11-2; CDR3aa: CASSFRETQYF; CDR3nt: TGTGCCAGCAGCTTCCGGGAGACCCAGTACTTC
d_gene: -; j_gene: TRBJ1-5; abundance: -; v_gene: TRBV18; CDR3aa: CASSFDRHPQHF; CDR3nt: TGTGCCAGCTCATTCGACAGGCATCCCCAGCATTTT
d_gene: TRBD1; j_gene: TRBJ2-7; abundance: -; v_gene: TRBV29-1; CDR3aa: CSVAGTGTYEQYF; CDR3nt: TGCAGCGTCGCCGGGACAGGGACCTACGAGCAGTACTTC
d_gene: TRBD1; j_gene: TRBJ1-3; abundance: -; v_gene: TRBV18; CDR3aa: CASGTGDLSGNTIYF; CDR3nt: TGTGCCAGCGGGACAGGGGACCTCTCTGGAAACACCATATATTTT
d_gene: -; j_gene: TRBJ2-1; abundance: -; v_gene: TRBV6-5; CDR3aa: CASRRQGGEQFF; CDR3nt: TGTGCCAGCAGAAGACAGGGAGGCGAGCAGTTCTTC
d_gene: -; j_gene: TRBJ1-1; abundance: -; v_gene: TRBV10-3; CDR3aa: CAIRQGPTEAFF; CDR3nt: TGTGCCATCAGACAGGGACCCACTGAAGCTTTCTTT
d_gene: TRBD1; j_gene: TRBJ2-6; abundance: -; v_gene: TRBV24-1; CDR3aa: CATSDPQGTGANVLTF; CDR3nt: TGTGCCACCAGTGATCCACAGGGGACTGGGGCCAACGTCCTGACTTTC
d_gene: TRBD2; j_gene: TRBJ2-1; abundance: -; v_gene: TRBV6-6; CDR3aa: CASSRTGLAGGEQFF; CDR3nt: TGTGCCAGCAGCCGCACGGGACTAGCGGGGGGTGAGCAGTTCTTC